Below are 25 T cell receptor beta chains sequenced from a single sample in a study of cytomegalovirus exposure and HLA in healthy donors. Amplification used 60 Vbeta primers and 13 Jbeta primers. This table comes from immunoSEQ multiplex PCR, and its TCRdb copy is limited to in-frame clones, with some not included. Of about 160,000 clones in the sample, around three quarters were seen once. Sequences were obtained from PBMCs. The receptors here all came from a man aged 25-45 years in good health and CMV-seropositive.

J is TRBJ2-3 and V is TRBV7-9; TRBD2 is a possible D gene (5 bases). Trimming removed 5 bases at V and 8 bases at J, with 11 bases between. The CDR3 extends over 12 amino acids. The V gene's germline CDR1 is SEHNR and CDR2 FQNEAQ (reference sequence). CDR3 loop: CASSDQEGTQYF. As DNA, the CDR3 is TGTGCCAGCAGCGACCAAGAGGGTACGCAGTATTTT.

This chain uses TRBV30 with TRBJ2-3; the D gene is possibly TRBD2 (6 bases). CDR3 length: 15 residues. Trimming left V 2 bases short and J 0 bases short, with 12 bases between. From germline, CDR1 is GTSNPN and CDR2 SVGIG (reference sequence). This chain's CDR3 is CAWSWGVHSTDTQYF. The CDR3 DNA sequence: TGTGCCTGGAGTTGGGGGGTACATAGCACAGATACGCAGTATTTT. The entire variable domain, with the rest obtained from reference TRBV30 and TRBJ2-3, is as follows: SQTIHQWPATLVQPVGSPLSLECTVEGTSNPNLYWYRQAAGRGLQLLFYSVGIGQISSEVPQNLSASRPQDRQFILSSKKLLLSDSGFYLCAWSWGVHSTDTQYFGPGTRLTVL.

This clone was seen a single time. V usage is TRBV19 and J usage is TRBJ1-1; no clear D. Germline values: CDR1 LNHDA, CDR2 SQIVND (reference sequence). The CDR3 runs 12 residues. Between the trimmed V and J ends, which lost 4 bases and 6 bases, there was a span of 9 bases. CDR3 DNA sequence: TGTGCCAGTAGTACCGGGTTCGCTGAAGCTTTCTTT. Encoded protein: CASSTGFAEAFF.

This clone was seen a few times. The chain has TRBV10-2 and TRBJ2-7; TRBD1 matches at 8 bases. CDR1 is WSHSY and CDR2 is SAAADI in the germline V gene. V shed 5 bases and J 0 bases; nucleotides not matched to a gene: 6. The CDR3 has 15 residues. This CDR3 is CASSLQGASSYEQYF. The CDR3 nucleotides read TGCGCCAGCAGTCTTCAGGGGGCGAGCTCCTACGAGCAGTACTTC.

The V call is TRBV19, the J call TRBJ1-5, with D maybe TRBD1 (6 bases). Germline assignment: CDR1 LNHDA and CDR2 SQIVND (reference sequence). The CDR3 consists of 14 residues. V was trimmed by 0 bases and J by 4 bases, leaving 7 bases between them. The CDR3 here is CASSIEDRNQPQHF. The CDR3 DNA sequence: TGTGCCAGTAGTATAGAGGACAGAAATCAGCCCCAGCATTTT.

The rearrangement links TRBV19 to TRBJ1-6, with TRBD1 as a possible D gene (6 bases). From germline, CDR1 is LNHDA and CDR2 SQIVND (reference sequence). This CDR3 is 14 amino acids long. The V and J ends lost 5 bases and 9 bases respectively, with 14 bases between them. This CDR3 reads CASSASGTSSPLHF. In DNA form, the CDR3 reads TGTGCCAGTAGTGCTTCCGGGACATCTTCACCCCTCCACTTT. Using reference TRBV19 and TRBJ1-6 for the parts outside the CDR3, the full variable domain is DGGITQSPKYLFRKEGQNVTLSCEQNLNHDAMYWYRQDPGQGLRLIYYSQIVNDFQKGDIAEGYSVSREKKESFPLTVTSAQKNPTAFYLCASSASGTSSPLHFGNGTRLTVT.

This clone has just a few counts. The rearrangement uses TRBV5-1 and TRBJ2-2; TRBD1 is a possible D gene (5 bases). The CDR3 consists of 14 residues. V shed 0 bases and J shed 8 bases, with 11 bases lying between them. In germline, CDR1 is SGHRS, CDR2 YFSETQ. In DNA, the CDR3 is TGCGCCAGCAGCTTGGCCCTACAGGCTGGGGAGCTGTTTTTT. Translation: CASSLALQAGELFF.

This clone showed up just a few times. The V gene is TRBV13, the J gene TRBJ2-1; D is perhaps TRBD1 (5 bases). This CDR3 comprises 14 residues. The V end lost 1 base, the J end lost 7 bases, and 11 bases lay between the germline ends. Germline CDR1 is PRHDT and CDR2 is FYEKMQ (reference sequence). In nucleotides, the CDR3 is TGTGCCAGCAGCTTAGAAGGGGCTAGGAATGAGCAGTTCTTC. This translates into CASSLEGARNEQFF. Full variable domain (missing parts from reference TRBV13 and TRBJ2-1): AAGVIQSPRHLIKEKRETATLKCYPIPRHDTVYWYQQGPGQDPQFLISFYEKMQSDKGSIPDRFSAQQFSDYHSELNMSSLELGDSALYFCASSLEGARNEQFFGPGTRLTVL.

The rearrangement links TRBV11-3 to TRBJ2-7; 9 nucleotides line up with TRBD1. The CDR3 consists of 14 residues. Germline values: CDR1 SGHNT, CDR2 YENEEA. With 4 bases clipped from V and 6 bases from J, the junction kept 7 bases outside the gene matches. The CDR3 protein is CASSSRDRVLEQYF. The CDR3 DNA sequence: TGTGCCAGCAGCTCCCGGGACAGGGTCCTCGAGCAGTACTTC.

Here the CDR3 reads CASSRDRNNSPLHF. The CDR3 nucleotides are TGCGCCAGCAGCCGGGACAGAAATAATTCACCCCTCCACTTT. The chain employs TRBV5-1 and TRBJ1-6; 7 nucleotides line up with TRBD1. This CDR3 region has 14 residues. J gave up 5 bases and V 4 bases, and 3 bases lay outside the gene matches. From germline, CDR1 is SGHRS and CDR2 YFSETQ.

The V call is TRBV6-1, the J call TRBJ2-3; 11 bases map to TRBD1. This CDR3 has 15 amino acids. After removal of 3 bases from V and 6 bases from J, the junction contained 5 bases not matched to a gene. Germline assignment: CDR1 MNHNS and CDR2 SASEGT. Written as DNA, the CDR3 is TGTGCCAGCAGTGACCCGGGACAGGGGGTGGATACGCAGTATTTT. Protein product: CASSDPGQGVDTQYF.

The chain links TRBV6-5 to TRBJ1-2; weak D call: TRBD1 (6 bases). Germline CDR1 is MNHEY and CDR2 is SVGAGI. CDR3 length: 13 amino acids. V lost 6 bases to trimming and J lost 7 bases, with 15 bases between them. CDR3 sequence reads: CASRYAQGSGYTF. For the CDR3, the DNA is TGTGCCAGCAGATATGCACAGGGTAGTGGCTACACCTTC.

The chain links TRBV4-2 to TRBJ2-3; TRBD2 agrees at 10 bases. The CDR3 contains 16 residues. Germline assignment: CDR1 LGHNA and CDR2 YNFKEQ. V was pared by 1 base and J by 6 bases, with 7 bases of the junction left unmatched. The CDR3 protein is CASSQVVTSGVDTQYF. The CDR3 DNA sequence: TGTGCCAGCAGCCAAGTGGTCACTAGCGGGGTTGATACGCAGTATTTT.

The rearrangement joins TRBV28 to TRBJ2-1; 10 bases line up with TRBD1. Per germline, CDR1 MDHEN and CDR2 SYDVKM. The length of the CDR3 is 16 residues. V lost 3 bases and J lost 7; bases outside the gene matches: 9. CDR3 amino acids: CASSFATGGAGNEQFF. The CDR3 nucleotides are TGTGCCAGCAGTTTTGCGACAGGGGGCGCGGGAAATGAGCAGTTCTTC.

V gene TRBV9 combines with J gene TRBJ2-2, with 7 bases aligning to TRBD1. Trimming cost V 4 bases and J 1 base; bases outside gene matches: 4. Germline CDR1 SGDLS, CDR2 YYNGEE. CDR3 length: 15 amino acids. The CDR3 loop reads CASSLRTGNTGELFF. The DNA for the CDR3 is TGTGCCAGCAGCCTCCGGACAGGGAACACCGGGGAGCTGTTTTTT.

J is TRBJ1-2 and V is TRBV28, with 8 bases that match TRBD1. V trimming: 5 bases; J trimming: 7 bases; junction bases outside the gene matches: 3. CDR1 is MDHEN and CDR2 is SYDVKM in the germline V gene. The CDR3 contains 12 residues. CDR3 sequence reads: CASSTGGTGYTF. CDR3 nucleotide sequence: TGTGCCAGCAGTACAGGGGGTACTGGCTACACCTTC.

This chain uses TRBV7-2 with TRBJ2-5; the match to TRBD1 covers 10 bases. CDR1 and CDR2 (germline): SGHTA, FQGNSA. The CDR3 is made up of 15 amino acids. After removal of 5 bases from V and 4 bases from J, the junction contained 7 bases not matched to a gene. The CDR3: CASSPGTGELETQYF. In DNA, the CDR3 is TGTGCCAGCAGCCCCGGGACAGGGGAATTAGAGACCCAGTACTTC.

This chain uses TRBV7-2 with TRBJ1-2, with 7 bases identical to TRBD1. Germline assignment: CDR1 SGHTA and CDR2 FQGNSA. The CDR3 is 12 residues long. V dropped 5 bases and J dropped 8; count of bases not matched to a gene: 5. CDR3 bases: TGTGCCAGCAGCCCGGACAGGAACGGCTACACCTTC. It encodes CASSPDRNGYTF.

This clone showed up just a few times. The V and J genes are TRBV5-6 and TRBJ1-2, with 11 bases matching TRBD1. Unmatched junction bases numbered 5, after V lost 2 bases and J lost 2 bases. The germline gives CDR1 SGHDT, CDR2 YYEEEE. CDR3 length equals 16 residues. The CDR3 reads CASSFSGQGVNYGYTF. Written as DNA, the CDR3 is TGTGCCAGCAGCTTTTCGGGACAGGGGGTGAACTATGGCTACACCTTC.

The V call is TRBV4-1, the J call TRBJ1-5, with TRBD1 identical over 11 bases. The CDR3 contains 15 residues. Germline assignment: CDR1 MGHRA and CDR2 YSYEKL. The J segment lost 5 bases and the V segment lost 1 base, leaving 1 base of the junction unmatched. The CDR3 sequence: CASSQGTGGDQPQHF. The DNA for the CDR3 is TGCGCCAGCAGCCAAGGGACAGGGGGCGATCAGCCCCAGCATTTT.

V usage is TRBV2 and J usage is TRBJ2-3, with 7 bases aligning to TRBD1. Per germline, CDR1 SNHLY and CDR2 FYNNEI. V trimming: 2 bases; J trimming: 5 bases; junction bases outside the gene matches: 4. The CDR3 length is 14 residues. CDR3 DNA sequence: TGTGCCAGCAGTGAAAGGGGGCAGGGAGATACGCAGTATTTT. Translation: CASSERGQGDTQYF.

The chain uses TRBV30 and TRBJ1-5; TRBD1 matches 7 bases. CDR1 is GTSNPN, CDR2 SVGIG, per germline (reference sequence). J was trimmed by 6 bases and V by 1 base; bases with no gene match: 3. CDR3 length: 13 residues. The CDR3 protein is CAWSEGARQPQHF. Here the CDR3 DNA reads TGTGCCTGGAGTGAGGGGGCACGTCAGCCCCAGCATTTT.

This chain joins TRBV27 and TRBJ2-1; D is undetermined. The CDR3 has 14 residues. The germline V gene has CDR1 MNHEY and CDR2 SMNVEV (reference sequence). V dropped 6 bases and J dropped 4 bases, with 13 bases sitting between them. The CDR3 DNA reads TGTGCCAGCAGAAATACCGACGGGTACAATGAGCAGTTCTTC. Translation gives CASRNTDGYNEQFF.

The chain links TRBV5-1 to TRBJ2-2; D not resolved. V lost 0 bases and J 2 bases, leaving 8 bases between the germline ends. This CDR3 region has 15 residues. Germline V lookup: CDR1 SGHRS, CDR2 YFSETQ. The CDR3 region has the DNA TGCGCCAGCAGCTTGGCTTTGGGCAACACCGGGGAGCTGTTTTTT. This gives the protein CASSLALGNTGELFF.

J is TRBJ1-1 and V is TRBV28; unclear D gene. V lost 3 bases and J lost 7, with 12 bases in between. The length of the CDR3 is 13 residues. Per germline, CDR1 MDHEN and CDR2 SYDVKM. CDR3 nucleotide sequence: TGTGCCAGCAGTTTGCTTGTTAGGAGTGAAGCTTTCTTT. Its protein is CASSLLVRSEAFF.